This paragraph covers one TCR beta chain sequence. Other nucleotide sequences in the sample specify the same CDR3. Assay used: immunoSEQ multiplex PCR; TCRdb lists only in-frame clones, some missing. The sample includes fewer than 95,000 clones, under 95% of them seen just once. This record belongs to a study of OX40 agonist ivuxolimab in advanced cancers. The CDR3 has 13 amino acids. Germline V gene sequence: CDR1 MNHEY, CDR2 SMNVEV (reference sequence). V lost 4 bases and J lost 4, with 9 bases in between. V is TRBV27 and J is TRBJ2-3, with no clear D. The starting material was CD4+ or CD8+ T cells sorted from blood, obtained in a trial of the OX40 agonist ivuxolimab. The clonotype originates from an adult with an advanced solid tumor such as melanoma, head and neck, liver or kidney cancer. Here the CDR3 DNA reads TGTGCCAGCAGTTGGTACAGTGCAGATACGCAGTATTTT. Amino acid sequence: CASSWYSADTQYF.